Listed below are T cell receptor beta chains from one sample, sequenced in a study of cytomegalovirus exposure and HLA in healthy donors. Clones were sequenced by immunoSEQ multiplex PCR, and TCRdb holds only the in-frame ones, with some missing. The table has roughly 80,000 clones, 67% seen once; the top ten hold 6.5% to 7.5%. Sample: PBMCs. The receptors were gathered from a woman aged 50 to 65 in good health and CMV-seropositive. Both conserved end residues are part of each CDR3. D genes are given only for firm matches. The listing skips clone size in some rows; elsewhere it reads once, few, many or a size class.

d_gene	j_gene	abundance	v_gene	CDR3nt	CDR3aa
NA	TRBJ2-7	NA	TRBV2	TGTGCCAGCGGGAACAGGGGGGGCTACGAGCAGTACTTC	CASGNRGGYEQYF
NA	TRBJ1-5	few	TRBV5-4	TGTGCCAGCAGCCTAGAGGGGGGGTCCCAGCATTTT	CASSLEGGSQHF
TRBD1	TRBJ1-2	NA	TRBV7-9	TGTGCCAGCAGCTTAGGTTCGGACAGGACTTATGGCTACACCTTC	CASSLGSDRTYGYTF
NA	TRBJ2-3	NA	TRBV5-4	TGTGCCAGCAGCCAGGGATCCACAGATACGCAGTATTTT	CASSQGSTDTQYF
NA	TRBJ2-2	few	TRBV10-1	TGCGCCAGCCAGCTTCAGGGGACCGGGGAGCTGTTTTTT	CASQLQGTGELFF
TRBD1	TRBJ1-2	NA	TRBV4-1	TGCGCCAGCGTTGACCGGGACAGAGGGCCCCCTAACTATGGCTACACCTTC	CASVDRDRGPPNYGYTF
TRBD2	TRBJ2-1	few	TRBV11-3	TGTGCCAGCAGCAGACTAGCGGGGGGTAATAATGAGCAGTTCTTC	CASSRLAGGNNEQFF
NA	TRBJ1-5	NA	TRBV28	TGTGCCAGCAGTTTCGTGGGGGACATTAGCAATCAGCCCCAGCATTTT	CASSFVGDISNQPQHF
NA	TRBJ2-1	NA	TRBV28	TGTGCCAGCAGCCCCCCAGACAGTTACAATGAGCAGTTCTTC	CASSPPDSYNEQFF
NA	TRBJ1-5	once	TRBV1	TGCACCAGCAGCCAAGTAACAACCGGGACATCCCCTCCCAATCAGCCCCAGCATTTT	CTSSQVTTGTSPPNQPQHF
TRBD1	TRBJ2-3	few	TRBV5-1	TGCGCCAGCAGCTTACGGACAGGGAGCACAGATACGCAGTATTTT	CASSLRTGSTDTQYF
TRBD1	TRBJ1-2	once	TRBV2	TGTGCCAGCAGTGACCGTTTGACAGGGCTCTATGGCTACACCTTC	CASSDRLTGLYGYTF
NA	TRBJ1-2	NA	TRBV6-1	TGTGCCAGCAGTGAAGAGTGGGCATGGCACGGCTACACCTTC	CASSEEWAWHGYTF
NA	TRBJ2-5	NA	TRBV6-5	TGTGCCAGCAGTGTCCAGGAGACCCAGTACTTC	CASSVQETQYF
NA	TRBJ1-1	few	TRBV2	TGTGCCAGCAGTGTAGAACCGATGAACACTGAAGCTTTCTTT	CASSVEPMNTEAFF
NA	TRBJ1-3	NA	TRBV5-1	TGCGCCAGCAGCATAGTGAGTGCCTCAACAGGGTCTGGAAACACCATATATTTT	CASSIVSASTGSGNTIYF
NA	TRBJ2-5	NA	TRBV19	TGTGCCAGTAGTATGGTTTACCAAGAGCCCCAGTACTTC	CASSMVYQEPQYF
NA	TRBJ2-1	NA	TRBV5-1	TGCGCCAGCAGCTTGGCCACGGGGGTCTCCTACAATGAGCAGTTCTTC	CASSLATGVSYNEQFF
NA	TRBJ2-1	few	TRBV13	TGTGCCAGCAGCGCCCAGCGCTCGGGCAATGAGCAGTTCTTC	CASSAQRSGNEQFF
TRBD1	TRBJ1-6	NA	TRBV2	TGTGCCAGCAGCCGACAGGGGCCGGGGAATTCACCCCTCCACTTT	CASSRQGPGNSPLHF
TRBD2	TRBJ2-1	NA	TRBV5-1	TGCGCCAGCAGCGACGAAGCGGGGGGGCTCGATGAGCAGTTCTTC	CASSDEAGGLDEQFF
TRBD2	TRBJ2-7	few	TRBV5-4	TGTGCCAGCAGCGCCAGCGGGGGAGAACACTACGAGCAGTACTTC	CASSASGGEHYEQYF
TRBD2	TRBJ2-3	NA	TRBV7-3	TGTGCCAGCGGGGGTAGCGGGGGGGGAGATACGCAGTATTTT	CASGGSGGGDTQYF
NA	TRBJ1-3	few	TRBV11-2	TGTGCCAGCAGCTTAAACCAGGAGGGCGGAAACACCATATATTTT	CASSLNQEGGNTIYF